These T cell receptor beta chains were read from a single sample in a study of breast tumors, draining lymph nodes, adjacent tissues. TCRdb passed the multiplex PCR reads through MiXCR, listing each CDR3 protein once. In the table there are roughly 130,000 distinct CDR3 sequences, roughly 33% of which are singletons. Sequencing used axillary lymph node tissue. The receptors stem from a female donor with breast cancer. Some clones in this sample may be carry-over from other donors' samples. CDR3s include the opening cysteine and the closing phenylalanine or tryptophan. A D gene is named only where the DNA matches it firmly. Not every row has a clone size; where given, it reads once, few, many or a size class.

TRBJ1-3	16	TRBV5-6	TRBD1	many	CASSFYRDRVGNTIYF	TGTGCCAGCAGCTTCTACCGGGACAGGGTTGGAAACACCATATATTTT
TRBJ1-2	13	TRBV20-1	NA	many	CSAKGGTNYGYTF	TGCAGTGCTAAGGGGGGAACTAACTATGGCTACACCTTC
TRBJ2-5	13	TRBV18	NA	many	CASSPRQKETQYF	TGTGCCAGCTCACCACGGCAAAAGGAGACCCAGTACTTC
TRBJ2-1	17	TRBV12-5	NA	many	CASGLVQGRDSSGEQFF	TGTGCTAGTGGTTTGGTACAGGGCAGGGACTCATCAGGCGAGCAGTTCTTC
TRBJ1-3	16	TRBV3-1	NA	few	CASSPPGGQGGNTIYF	TGTGCCAGCAGCCCACCTGGGGGGCAAGGTGGAAACACCATATATTTT
TRBJ2-2	13	TRBV9	NA	once	CASSVEGAGELFF	TGTGCCAGCAGCGTAGAGGGGGCCGGGGAGCTGTTTTTT
TRBJ1-5	17	TRBV20-1	NA	many	CSASSGRSKYSNQPQHF	TGCAGTGCTTCCTCCGGGAGGTCGAAATATAGCAATCAGCCCCAGCATTTT
TRBJ2-2	12	TRBV12-3/TRBV12-4	NA	many	CASKGETGELFF	TGTGCCAGCAAGGGTGAAACCGGGGAGCTGTTTTTT
TRBJ2-5	14	TRBV12-3/TRBV12-4	NA	NA	CASSLSQGNQPQYF	TGTGCCAGCAGTTTGTCCCAGGGCAATCAGCCCCAGTACTTC
TRBJ2-1	13	TRBV7-3	NA	NA	CASSLVGNNEQFF	TGTGCCAGCAGCTTAGTGGGGAATAATGAGCAGTTCTTC
TRBJ2-7	18	TRBV3-1	TRBD1	once	CASSPTGQGRLSTYEQYF	TGTGCCAGCAGCCCTACTGGACAGGGGCGGTTGTCTACCTACGAGCAGTACTTC
TRBJ1-2	9	TRBV7-7	NA	NA	CRGGNGYTF	TGTAGGGGAGGCAATGGCTACACCTTC
TRBJ1-6	15	TRBV11-2	NA	NA	CASSPRSSYNSPLHF	TGCGCCAGCAGCCCACGGAGCTCCTATAATTCACCCCTCCACTTT
TRBJ2-3	12	TRBV24-1	NA	NA	CATSETTGTQYF	TGTGCCACCAGTGAAACCACAGGTACGCAGTATTTT
TRBJ2-4	17	TRBV11-1	NA	NA	CASSSVRGVVGRNIQYF	TGTGCCAGCAGCTCCGTTAGGGGCGTAGTTGGGAGAAACATTCAGTACTTC
TRBJ2-5	16	TRBV6-5	TRBD2	many	CASSYLGSGGQETQYF	TGTGCCAGCAGTTACCTAGGTAGCGGGGGGCAAGAGACCCAGTACTTC
TRBJ1-6	18	TRBV4-1	TRBD1	many	CASSQDLTGRSYNSPLHF	TGCGCCAGCAGCCAAGATTTGACAGGGAGGTCCTATAATTCACCCCTCCACTTT
TRBJ1-3	13	TRBV30	TRBD1	many	CAWNTGGANTIYF	TGTGCCTGGAACACAGGGGGCGCGAACACCATATATTTT
TRBJ2-2	13	TRBV6-5	NA	many	CASRDVDTGELFF	TGTGCCAGCAGGGACGTGGATACCGGGGAGCTGTTTTTT
TRBJ2-5	17	TRBV5-1	NA	many	CASSFGGLDGSKETQYF	TGCGCCAGCAGCTTCGGGGGTCTGGACGGATCTAAAGAGACCCAGTACTTC
TRBJ2-2	13	TRBV7-2	TRBD2	NA	CASSPAWGGKLFF	TGTGCCAGCAGCCCTGCTTGGGGGGGGAAGCTGTTTTTT
TRBJ2-3	16	TRBV12-3/TRBV12-4	NA	many	CASSSRRVADTDTQYF	TGTGCCAGCAGTTCGCGGAGGGTAGCCGACACAGATACGCAGTATTTT
TRBJ1-3	14	TRBV12-3/TRBV12-4	NA	many	CASSLGSSGGTIYF	TGTGCCAGCAGTTTAGGATCCTCCGGAGGCACCATATATTTT
TRBJ1-6	14	TRBV18	NA	many	CASSPGGFRSPLHF	TGTGCCAGCTCACCGGGAGGGTTCCGTTCACCCCTCCACTTT
TRBJ2-5	16	TRBV29-1	TRBD2	NA	CSGGGLAGGLGATQYF	TGCAGCGGGGGGGGACTAGCGGGGGGGCTTGGGGCGACCCAGTACTTC
TRBJ2-1	14	TRBV6-1	TRBD2	many	CASSETSGRIEQFF	TGTGCCAGCAGTGAAACTAGCGGGAGAATCGAGCAGTTCTTC
TRBJ2-7	17	TRBV6-2/TRBV6-3	NA	NA	CASSYPGAQGARGEQYF	TGTGCCAGCAGTTACCCCGGGGCCCAGGGAGCCCGCGGGGAGCAGTACTTC
TRBJ1-2	14	TRBV2	NA	NA	CASSGDNSNYGYTF	TGTGCCAGCAGTGGGGACAATTCTAACTATGGCTACACCTTC
TRBJ1-6	11	TRBV20-1	NA	NA	CSASPPGPLHF	TGCAGTGCTTCCCCTCCGGGACCCCTCCACTTT
TRBJ1-6	13	TRBV14	NA	many	CASSWTENSPLHF	TGTGCCAGCAGCTGGACAGAGAATTCACCCCTCCACTTT
TRBJ2-3	15	TRBV6-5	NA	many	CASSWRGSSTDTQYF	TGTGCCAGCAGTTGGCGCGGATCTAGCACAGATACGCAGTATTTT
TRBJ2-3	15	TRBV7-6	TRBD2	NA	CASSLERGSTDTQYF	TGTGCCAGCAGCTTAGAGCGGGGGAGCACAGATACGCAGTATTTT
TRBJ2-7	14	TRBV19	NA	many	CASSPHGSTYEQYF	TGTGCCAGTAGTCCCCACGGGAGCACCTACGAGCAGTACTTC
TRBJ2-3	19	TRBV15	TRBD1	many	CATRRGGTGGALTADTQYF	TGTGCCACCAGGCGGGGAGGGACAGGGGGCGCGTTGACGGCAGATACGCAGTATTTT
TRBJ1-6	13	TRBV7-2	TRBD1	NA	CASRTGTGSPLHF	TGTGCCAGCAGGACCGGGACAGGTTCACCCCTCCACTTT